This T cell receptor (beta chain) was retrieved from a study of blood T cell repertoires in COVID-19. Germline V lookup: CDR1 LNHDA, CDR2 SQIVND (reference sequence). This CDR3 is 16 amino acids long. V was cut by 3 bases and J by 6 bases, with 18 bases left in between. Per the original methods: Estimation of nucleated cell counts was performed using reference gene primer amplification. TCRdb's table, derived via immunoSEQ multiplex PCR, lists solely in-frame clones and lacks some. That table supplies the V and J calls and clone size; D and trimming were determined from the DNA. The sample has approximately 310,000 clones, 87% seen once. This clone was picked up one time.

This TCR derives from a man in his fifties with active or convalescent COVID-19. The sequencing sample was made of peripheral blood. The chain links TRBV19 to TRBJ1-5; tentatively, D is TRBD1 (5 bases). The DNA of the CDR3 is TGTGCCAGTAGTATCGGCGACACCGGGGGAGGTCAGCCCCAGCATTTT. Protein sequence: CASSIGDTGGGQPQHF.